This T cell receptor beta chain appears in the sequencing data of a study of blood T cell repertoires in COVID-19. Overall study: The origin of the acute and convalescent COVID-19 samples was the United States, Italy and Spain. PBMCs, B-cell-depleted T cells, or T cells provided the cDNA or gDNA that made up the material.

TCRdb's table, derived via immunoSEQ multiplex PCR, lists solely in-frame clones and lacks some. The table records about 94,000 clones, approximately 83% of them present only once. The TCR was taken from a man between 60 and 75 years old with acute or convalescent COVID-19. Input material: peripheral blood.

The CDR3 nucleotides are TGTGCCACCAGGGACCGGGGGGAGCAGTACTTC. Its protein product is CATRDRGEQYF. The V call is TRBV24-1, the J call TRBJ2-7; tentatively, D is TRBD2 (6 bases). Germline assignment: CDR1 KGHDR and CDR2 SFDVKD. The CDR3 covers 11 residues. Trimming removed 7 bases at V and 7 bases at J, with 10 bases between.